A selection of T cell receptor beta chains follows, all from one sample in a study of PD-1 blockade in mismatch repair-deficient tumors. Generated by immunoSEQ multiplex PCR, the TCRdb table keeps only in-frame clones and is missing some. The profile shows over 75,000 clones, 81% of them singletons. This sample comprised peripheral blood, obtained 12 weeks after starting pembrolizumab. Every receptor here comes from an adult with mismatch repair-deficient cancer. The CDR3 runs from the conserved cysteine through the conserved F or W. D genes are given only for firm matches. Clone sizes are given selectively: once, few, many, or a class where the clone is expanded.

cdr3_nt,cdr3_aa,v_call,j_call,d_call,clone_size
TGTGCCAGCAGTCGCTACAGGGGCTTCTATGGCTACACCTTC,CASSRYRGFYGYTF,TRBV6-5,TRBJ1-2,TRBD1,.
TGTGCCAGCAGCCAGACAGTGAACACTGAAGCTTTCTTT,CASSQTVNTEAFF,TRBV9,TRBJ1-1,.,.
TGTGCCAGCAGTGTTAAGTTCACAGATACGCAGTATTTT,CASSVKFTDTQYF,TRBV25-1,TRBJ2-3,.,once
TGTGCCAGTCGGACGGGGGACATTCAGTACTTC,CASRTGDIQYF,TRBV6-1,TRBJ2-4,.,.
TGTGCCAGTCTTCCGGGACAGGGGGCAGATACGCAGTATTTT,CASLPGQGADTQYF,TRBV2,TRBJ2-3,TRBD1,.
TGTGCCAGTAGTATAGCCAGCGGCCCCACAGATACGCAGTATTTT,CASSIASGPTDTQYF,TRBV19,TRBJ2-3,.,.
TGTGCCAGCAGCCTGGACAGGGACTATGGCTACACCTTC,CASSLDRDYGYTF,TRBV6-1,TRBJ1-2,TRBD1,.
TGCGCCAGCAGCCAGAAACCGGGCCCTGAAGCTTTCTTT,CASSQKPGPEAFF,TRBV4-3,TRBJ1-1,.,.
TGTGCCAGCAGCTTAGGCGGGATCACTGAAGCTTTCTTT,CASSLGGITEAFF,TRBV11-2,TRBJ1-1,.,.
TGTGCCAGCAGATCTCAGGGACTGTTCTATGGCTACACCTTC,CASRSQGLFYGYTF,TRBV27,TRBJ1-2,.,.
TGTGCCAGCAGTTACTTGGGACCTACGAACACTGAAGCTTTCTTT,CASSYLGPTNTEAFF,TRBV6-5,TRBJ1-1,.,.
TGTGCCAGCAGCCCCGACAGGGGGTTATTCAATGAGCAGTTCTTC,CASSPDRGLFNEQFF,TRBV11-3,TRBJ2-1,TRBD1,.
TGTGCCAGCAGTGAACGGGGGATCGATGGCTACACCTTC,CASSERGIDGYTF,TRBV6-1,TRBJ1-2,.,few
TGTGCCAGCAGCTTAGCCCCCAACTATGGCTACACCTTC,CASSLAPNYGYTF,TRBV7-8,TRBJ1-2,.,.
TGTGCCACCTCCAAGCGGGAGGGCCGAGATACGCAGTATTTT,CATSKREGRDTQYF,TRBV15,TRBJ2-3,TRBD2,.
TGTGCCAGCAGTTACTCCCAGGGGTCCTACGAGCAGTACTTC,CASSYSQGSYEQYF,TRBV6-5,TRBJ2-7,.,.
TGTGCCAGCAGTTACGGGACTAGCCACCCGGGGTACGAGCAGTACTTC,CASSYGTSHPGYEQYF,TRBV6-5,TRBJ2-7,TRBD2,.
TGTGCCAGCAGCGGACCCGGGACTAGCGCTTACAATGAGCAGTTCTTC,CASSGPGTSAYNEQFF,TRBV5-6,TRBJ2-1,TRBD2,.
TGCGCCAGCAGCCAATTCGATTACGAGCAGTACTTC,CASSQFDYEQYF,TRBV4-1,TRBJ2-7,.,.
TGTGCCAGCAGCTTAGAGGGACAGGGGGTCTATGGCTACACCTTC,CASSLEGQGVYGYTF,TRBV11-3,TRBJ1-2,TRBD1,.
TGTGCCAGCAGTGACGCAGGGGGGAATGAGCAGTTCTTC,CASSDAGGNEQFF,TRBV6-4,TRBJ2-1,.,.
TGTGCCAGCAGCTTAGAGGAGACCCAGTACTTC,CASSLEETQYF,TRBV11-2,TRBJ2-5,.,.
TGTGCCAGCAGCCCAATCGTGTTAGCGGGAGGGGCTACGCAGTATTTT,CASSPIVLAGGATQYF,TRBV7-8,TRBJ2-3,TRBD2,once
TGTGCCAGCAGTGAAATGGAGGGAAGGTCCGGGGAGCTGTTTTTT,CASSEMEGRSGELFF,TRBV6-1,TRBJ2-2,.,.
TGTGCCAGCAGCATAGGACTAGCGGGAGTGGCCGAGCAGTACTTC,CASSIGLAGVAEQYF,TRBV7-9,TRBJ2-7,TRBD2,.
TGTGCCAGTACTCGAAACGATCCGGGACACCGTGGCTACACCTTC,CASTRNDPGHRGYTF,TRBV19,TRBJ1-2,.,.
TGTGCCAGTAGTCCTTCCGGGACAGGGATTTCTCGCTACACCTTC,CASSPSGTGISRYTF,TRBV19,TRBJ1-2,TRBD1,.
TGCGCCAGCAGCTTGGTACCTCAACTAAACACCGGGGAGCTGTTTTTT,CASSLVPQLNTGELFF,TRBV5-1,TRBJ2-2,.,.
TGTGCCAGCAGCCCCGGCGTAGCGGGACAGTTCCGAAACGGAGAGCAGTTCTTC,CASSPGVAGQFRNGEQFF,TRBV5-8,TRBJ2-1,.,.
TGTGCCAGCAGCTTAGGTACCGGGGAGCTGTTTTTT,CASSLGTGELFF,TRBV7-9,TRBJ2-2,.,.
TGTGCCAGCAGTCAAACAGGGACGGAGCAGTACTTC,CASSQTGTEQYF,TRBV6-5,TRBJ2-7,.,.
TGTGCCTGGAGTGATAGCAATCAGCCCCAGCATTTT,CAWSDSNQPQHF,TRBV30,TRBJ1-5,.,.
TGTGCCAGGGGGCCTGTTAGGACAGGGCGGACTGAAGCTTTCTTT,CARGPVRTGRTEAFF,TRBV19,TRBJ1-1,TRBD1,.
TGTGCCAGCAGCTTATCGACGTACGAGCAGTACTTC,CASSLSTYEQYF,TRBV7-9,TRBJ2-7,.,.
TGTGCCTGGAGTAGGGGGACGAACTCCTACAATGAGCAGTTCTTC,CAWSRGTNSYNEQFF,TRBV30,TRBJ2-1,.,few
TGTGCCAGCAGTGCCCCTACTAGCGGGAGGGCCGACGAGCAGTACTTC,CASSAPTSGRADEQYF,TRBV2,TRBJ2-7,TRBD2,.
TGTGCCAGCAGCTGGGGCGGCCGCTCCTACGAGCAGTACTTC,CASSWGGRSYEQYF,TRBV11-2,TRBJ2-7,.,.
TGTGCCAGCAGTGAATCAGTCTACGCGGCCAATCAGCCCCAGCATTTT,CASSESVYAANQPQHF,TRBV2,TRBJ1-5,.,.
TGTGCCAGCACTCAAGGGGGCCGGGACACTGAAGCTTTCTTT,CASTQGGRDTEAFF,TRBV6-5,TRBJ1-1,TRBD1,.
TGTGCCAGCAGCTCAAGCTATGGCTACACCTTC,CASSSSYGYTF,TRBV7-9,TRBJ1-2,.,.
TGTGCCAGCAGTTTATGGCGGGGGGAAGAGGAGCAGTACTTC,CASSLWRGEEEQYF,TRBV27,TRBJ2-7,TRBD2,.
TGTGCCAGCTCCGGGGACACTATGAACACCATATATTTT,CASSGDTMNTIYF,TRBV18,TRBJ1-3,.,.
TGTGCCAGCAGTGCTGGACAGGGGCGATCTGGGGCCAACGTCCTGACTTTC,CASSAGQGRSGANVLTF,TRBV9,TRBJ2-6,TRBD1,.
TGTGCCATCAGGGGACAGGCCGGAGAGGGCACTGAAGCTTTCTTT,CAIRGQAGEGTEAFF,TRBV10-3,TRBJ1-1,TRBD1,.
TGTGCCAGCAGCTACTTGGACCGGCAGTTCTTC,CASSYLDRQFF,TRBV5-5,TRBJ2-1,.,.
TGTGCCAGCAGCCCTGGTCAGGGGGCCCGCACTGAAGCTTTCTTT,CASSPGQGARTEAFF,TRBV27,TRBJ1-1,TRBD1,.
TGCGCCAGCAGCACCACAAAACGGGCCGATACGCAGTATTTT,CASSTTKRADTQYF,TRBV5-1,TRBJ2-3,.,.
TGCGCCAGCAGCCAAGATTCGGGGTCAGACAGGGATACGCAGTATTTT,CASSQDSGSDRDTQYF,TRBV4-3,TRBJ2-3,.,.